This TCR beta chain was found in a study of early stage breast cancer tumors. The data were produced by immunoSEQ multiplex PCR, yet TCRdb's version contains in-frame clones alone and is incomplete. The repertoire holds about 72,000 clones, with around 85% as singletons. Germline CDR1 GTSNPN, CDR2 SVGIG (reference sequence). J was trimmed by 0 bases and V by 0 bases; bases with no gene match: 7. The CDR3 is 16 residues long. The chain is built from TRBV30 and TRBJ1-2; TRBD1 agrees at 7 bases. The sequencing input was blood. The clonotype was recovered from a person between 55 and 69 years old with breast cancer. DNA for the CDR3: TGTGCCTGGAGTGTACTAGGGGGCTTGGCTAACTATGGCTACACCTTC. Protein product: CAWSVLGGLANYGYTF.